This T cell receptor (beta chain) comes out of a study of Graves' ophthalmopathy and Graves' hyperthyroidism. Study outcomes and limitations: Ophthalmopathy progression cases were predicted by the model with approximately 71% sensitivity and 72.22% specificity. Discriminating ophthalmopathy from stable hyperthyroidism, a 13-signature model attained a sensitivity of approximately 90% and a specificity of around 81%.

In this sample, this clonotype turned up a few times. Antigen unknown. Deletions cut 7 bases from V and 3 bases from J, with 10 bases between. CDR3 length: 12 residues. Germline V gene lookup returns CDR1 SNHLY and CDR2 FYNNEI. Amplified TCR beta CDR3 regions were obtained using RNA transcripts as template. First-round RT-PCR employed HTBI primers, with a second-round multiplex PCR after it. TCRdb ran MiXCR on the multiplex PCR reads and lists one entry per CDR3 protein. The repertoire includes around 1.1 million distinct CDR3 sequences, about 38% of them detected once, and roughly 10% sits in the top ten. Pregnant or lactating patients and those with other autoimmune diseases or uncontrolled infections were excluded.

Source material: peripheral blood or thyroid tissue (not recorded which). V is TRBV2 and J is TRBJ2-7, with D hard to call. The sequence derives from an adult man with Graves' hyperthyroidism. CDR3: CASNGPFYEQYF. CDR3 bases: TGTGCCAGCAACGGACCTTTCTACGAGCAGTACTTC. The whole variable domain, filled in from reference TRBV2 and TRBJ2-7, reads EPEVTQTPSHQVTQMGQEVILRCVPISNHLYFYWYRQILGQKVEFLVSFYNNEISEKSEIFDDQFSVERPDGSNFTLKIRSTKLEDSAMYFCASNGPFYEQYFGPGTRLTVT.